A selection of T cell receptor beta chains follows, all from one sample in a study of HIV-infected patients and healthy controls. TCRdb itself ran the 5' RACE reads through MiXCR, one entry per CDR3 protein. The sample shows more than 15,000 distinct CDR3 sequences, 5% to 6.5% of them seen only once. The sample was blood. These receptors all come from an adult in good health. Each CDR3 is given with its conserved first and last residue. Fields, in order: V gene, D gene, J gene, clone size, CDR3 protein, CDR3 DNA. The D gene is left open where the match is weak. Clone size, where shown, is once, few, many, or a class for clones that have expanded.

TRBV7-9,TRBD1,TRBJ2-1,many,CASSPVTGTGSRNEQFF,TGTGCCAGCAGCCCCGTTACCGGGACAGGGTCGCGGAATGAGCAGTTCTTC
TRBV7-6,TRBD2,TRBJ2-5,many,CASSIGLAGFQETQYF,TGTGCCAGCAGCATAGGACTAGCGGGGTTCCAAGAGACCCAGTACTTC
TRBV5-5,NA,TRBJ2-3,few,CASTLPTRTDTQYF,TGTGCCAGCACCTTACCCACCCGCACAGATACGCAGTATTTT
TRBV13,NA,TRBJ1-2,many,CASSLVSGSYNYGYTF,TGTGCCAGCAGCTTAGTTTCCGGAAGCTATAACTATGGCTACACCTTC
TRBV10-3,NA,TRBJ2-6,many,CAISDRESGANVLTF,TGTGCCATCAGTGACCGGGAGTCTGGGGCCAACGTCCTGACTTTC
TRBV2,NA,TRBJ2-1,medium-sized,CASRQSSATSYNEQFF,TGTGCCAGCAGACAGTCTAGCGCAACCTCCTACAATGAGCAGTTCTTC
TRBV7-2,NA,TRBJ2-5,medium-sized,CASSLSAGRGQETQYF,TGTGCCAGCAGCTTATCGGCGGGCAGGGGCCAAGAGACCCAGTACTTC
TRBV12-3/TRBV12-4,NA,TRBJ2-1,medium-sized,CASRFESSYNEQFF,TGTGCCAGCAGATTCGAAAGCTCCTACAATGAGCAGTTCTTC
TRBV6-2/TRBV6-3,NA,TRBJ1-5,medium-sized,CASRGSNQPQHF,TGTGCCAGTCGGGGGAGCAATCAGCCCCAGCATTTT
TRBV7-2,NA,TRBJ2-5,many,CASSSTGQETQYF,TGTGCCAGCAGCTCCACAGGGCAAGAGACCCAGTACTTC
TRBV6-6,TRBD1,TRBJ1-5,NA,CASMGQNNQPQHF,TGTGCCAGCATGGGACAGAACAATCAGCCCCAGCATTTT
TRBV18,NA,TRBJ1-1,many,CASSPNQGPNTEAFF,TGTGCCAGCTCACCGAATCAGGGTCCGAACACTGAAGCTTTCTTT
TRBV6-2/TRBV6-3,TRBD1,TRBJ2-1,many,CASSYGDRDHNEQFF,TGTGCCAGCAGTTACGGGGACAGGGACCACAATGAGCAGTTCTTC
TRBV5-1,NA,TRBJ1-5,many,CASSVQGGNQPQHF,TGCGCCAGCAGCGTACAGGGTGGCAATCAGCCCCAGCATTTT
TRBV5-1,TRBD1,TRBJ2-1,NA,CASSLAGQGAGEQFF,TGCGCCAGCAGCTTGGCTGGACAGGGGGCGGGTGAGCAGTTCTTC
TRBV20-1,NA,TRBJ1-2,many,CSARWLPGGYTF,TGCAGTGCTAGGTGGCTGCCGGGGGGCTACACCTTC
TRBV18,TRBD1,TRBJ1-1,many,CASSPGTGGSTEAFF,TGTGCCAGCTCACCAGGGACAGGGGGGAGCACTGAAGCTTTCTTT
TRBV6-6,TRBD2,TRBJ2-7,many,CASSLSGGIAYEQYF,TGTGCCAGCAGCCTGAGCGGGGGGATTGCCTACGAGCAGTACTTC
TRBV2,TRBD2,TRBJ2-4,many,CASSGRTSYIQYF,TGTGCCAGCAGTGGACGGACTAGTTACATTCAGTACTTC
TRBV4-1,NA,TRBJ2-2,many,CASSRLPNTGELFF,TGCGCCAGCAGTAGGCTACCGAACACCGGGGAGCTGTTTTTT
TRBV29-1,NA,TRBJ2-1,many,CSVVYGEAYNEQFF,TGCAGCGTCGTTTATGGGGAGGCCTACAATGAGCAGTTCTTC
TRBV5-1,TRBD1,TRBJ2-3,medium-sized,CASSGRTGNTDTQYF,TGCGCCAGCAGCGGACGGACAGGTAACACAGATACGCAGTATTTT
TRBV19,NA,TRBJ2-4,many,CASSSGTLNIQYF,TGTGCCAGTAGTTCGGGGACTCTGAACATTCAGTACTTC
TRBV28,TRBD2,TRBJ2-3,many,CASSFSGLAGGPDTQYF,TGTGCCAGCAGTTTTTCGGGACTAGCGGGGGGCCCGGATACGCAGTATTTT
TRBV27,NA,TRBJ1-5,many,CASSYDRNSNQPQHF,TGTGCCAGCAGTTACGACCGAAATAGCAATCAGCCCCAGCATTTT
TRBV11-2,NA,TRBJ2-1,many,CASSLDGPSSSFF,TGTGCCAGCAGCTTGGATGGGCCTAGTTCTTCGTTCTTC
TRBV5-1,NA,TRBJ2-5,many,CASSSGAAGWRETQYF,TGCGCCAGCAGCTCGGGGGCAGCAGGGTGGAGAGAGACCCAGTACTTC
TRBV6-2/TRBV6-3,NA,TRBJ1-5,many,CASGRQQYSNQPQHF,TGTGCCAGCGGCCGTCAGCAGTATAGCAATCAGCCCCAGCATTTT
TRBV7-6,NA,TRBJ2-3,many,CASSLGPTTSTDTQYF,TGTGCCAGCAGCTTAGGCCCAACTACTAGCACAGATACGCAGTATTTT
TRBV10-3,TRBD2,TRBJ2-1,many,CAISDRGVDEQFF,TGTGCCATCAGTGATCGGGGGGTGGATGAGCAGTTCTTC
TRBV12-3/TRBV12-4,NA,TRBJ1-1,few,CASSFTGKIAEAFF,TGTGCCAGCAGTTTCACAGGGAAAATTGCTGAAGCTTTCTTT
TRBV7-8,TRBD2,TRBJ2-3,NA,CASSNPRRLAGGYPTDTQYF,TGTGCCAGCAGCAACCCACGTAGATTAGCGGGGGGCTACCCCACAGATACGCAGTATTTT
TRBV5-4,TRBD1,TRBJ1-3,many,CASSPDRGRGNTIYF,TGTGCCAGCAGCCCGGACAGGGGGCGTGGAAACACCATATATTTT
TRBV7-2,TRBD1,TRBJ1-2,many,CASSPDRVSGYTF,TGTGCCAGCAGCCCGGACAGGGTGTCTGGCTACACCTTC
TRBV28,NA,TRBJ2-7,medium-sized,CASGDYSYEQYF,TGTGCCAGCGGGGATTACTCCTACGAGCAGTACTTC
TRBV7-8,NA,TRBJ2-7,many,CASSSMTASYEQYF,TGTGCCAGCAGCTCCATGACAGCCTCCTACGAGCAGTACTTC
TRBV2,NA,TRBJ2-2,NA,CAGGAERTGELFF,TGTGCCGGCGGAGCGGAGAGGACCGGGGAGCTGTTTTTT
TRBV27,TRBD1,TRBJ2-3,many,CASSLSIRDSSTDTQYF,TGTGCCAGCAGTTTATCTATCCGGGACAGTTCTACAGATACGCAGTATTTT
TRBV4-3,NA,TRBJ1-4,many,CASSQDSGGTNEKLFF,TGCGCCAGCAGCCAAGATTCGGGGGGAACTAATGAAAAACTGTTTTTT
TRBV5-1,NA,TRBJ1-5,many,CASSWRMGQPQHF,TGCGCCAGCAGCTGGAGGATGGGTCAGCCCCAGCATTTT
TRBV4-1,NA,TRBJ1-2,many,CASSQNSRVGGYTF,TGCGCCAGCAGCCAAAATTCCAGGGTGGGAGGCTACACCTTC
TRBV7-2,NA,TRBJ2-3,many,CASSLAATSSTDTQYF,TGTGCCAGCAGCTTAGCAGCGACATCAAGCACAGATACGCAGTATTTT
TRBV6-4,NA,TRBJ2-3,many,CARTDTQYF,TGTGCCCGCACAGATACGCAGTATTTT
TRBV5-1,NA,TRBJ2-3,many,CASSNGASTDTQYF,TGCGCCAGCAGCAATGGGGCGAGCACAGATACGCAGTATTTT